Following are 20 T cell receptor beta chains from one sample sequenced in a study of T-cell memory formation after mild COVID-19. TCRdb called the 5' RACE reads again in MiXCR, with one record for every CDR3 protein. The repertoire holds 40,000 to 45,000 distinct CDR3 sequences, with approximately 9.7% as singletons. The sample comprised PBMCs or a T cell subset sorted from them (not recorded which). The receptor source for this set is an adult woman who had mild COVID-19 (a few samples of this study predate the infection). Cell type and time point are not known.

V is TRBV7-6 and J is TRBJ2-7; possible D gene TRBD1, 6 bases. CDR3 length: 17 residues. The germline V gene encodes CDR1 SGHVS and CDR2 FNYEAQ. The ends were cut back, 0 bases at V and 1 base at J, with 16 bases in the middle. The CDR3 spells CASSLATWQGISYEQYF. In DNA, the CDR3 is TGTGCCAGCAGCTTAGCGACGTGGCAGGGGATTTCCTACGAGCAGTACTTC.

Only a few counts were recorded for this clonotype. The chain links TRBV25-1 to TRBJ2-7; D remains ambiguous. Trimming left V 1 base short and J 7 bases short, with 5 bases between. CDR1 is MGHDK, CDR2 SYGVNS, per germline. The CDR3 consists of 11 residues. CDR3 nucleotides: TGTGCCAGCAGTGAATTGCAGGAGCAGTACTTC. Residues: CASSELQEQYF.

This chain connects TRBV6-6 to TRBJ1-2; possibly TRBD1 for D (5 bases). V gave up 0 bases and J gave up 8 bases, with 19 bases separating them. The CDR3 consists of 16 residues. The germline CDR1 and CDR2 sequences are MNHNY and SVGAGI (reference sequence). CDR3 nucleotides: TGTGCCAGCAGTTACTCGTCAGGGCCCGATGGAAGGGGCTACACCTTC. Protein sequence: CASSYSSGPDGRGYTF.

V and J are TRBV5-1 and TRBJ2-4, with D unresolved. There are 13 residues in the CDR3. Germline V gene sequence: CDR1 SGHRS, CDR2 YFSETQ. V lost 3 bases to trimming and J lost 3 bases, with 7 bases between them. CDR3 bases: TGCGCCAGCAGCTGGGGTAACAAAAACATTCAGTACTTC. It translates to CASSWGNKNIQYF.

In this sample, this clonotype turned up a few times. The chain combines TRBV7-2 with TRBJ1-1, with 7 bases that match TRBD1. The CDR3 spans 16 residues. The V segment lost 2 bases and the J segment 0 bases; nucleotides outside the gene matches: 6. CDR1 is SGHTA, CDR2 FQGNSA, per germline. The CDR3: CASSLWTGLMNTEAFF. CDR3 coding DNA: TGTGCCAGCAGCTTATGGACAGGTCTTATGAACACTGAAGCTTTCTTT.

CDR3 sequence reads: CAISVDSNQPQHF. The CDR3 nucleotides read TGTGCCATCAGTGTTGATAGCAATCAGCCCCAGCATTTT. This sequence joins TRBV10-3 and TRBJ1-5; D gene ambiguous. This CDR3 region has 13 residues. V dropped 4 bases and J dropped 0 bases, with 4 bases sitting between them. Per germline, CDR1 ENHRY and CDR2 SYGVKD.

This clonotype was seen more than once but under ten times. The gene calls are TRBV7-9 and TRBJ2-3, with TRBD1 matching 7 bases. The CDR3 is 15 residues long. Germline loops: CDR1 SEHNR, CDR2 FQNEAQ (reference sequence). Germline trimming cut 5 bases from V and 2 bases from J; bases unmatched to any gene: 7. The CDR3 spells CASSPRDRYTDTQYF. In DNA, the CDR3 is TGTGCCAGCAGCCCCCGGGACAGATACACAGATACGCAGTATTTT.

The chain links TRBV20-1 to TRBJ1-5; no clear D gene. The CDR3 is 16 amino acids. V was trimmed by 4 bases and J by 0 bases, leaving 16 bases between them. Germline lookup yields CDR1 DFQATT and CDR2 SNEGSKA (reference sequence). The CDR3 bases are TGCAGTGCTAATGAGGACGGAATCTATAGCAATCAGCCCCAGCATTTT. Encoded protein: CSANEDGIYSNQPQHF.

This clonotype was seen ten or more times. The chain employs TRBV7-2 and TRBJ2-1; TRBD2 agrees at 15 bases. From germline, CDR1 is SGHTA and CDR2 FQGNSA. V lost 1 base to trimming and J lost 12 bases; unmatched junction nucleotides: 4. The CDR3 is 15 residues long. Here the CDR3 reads CASSLGTGLAGGQFF. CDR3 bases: TGTGCCAGCAGCTTAGGGACGGGACTAGCGGGGGGGCAGTTCTTC.

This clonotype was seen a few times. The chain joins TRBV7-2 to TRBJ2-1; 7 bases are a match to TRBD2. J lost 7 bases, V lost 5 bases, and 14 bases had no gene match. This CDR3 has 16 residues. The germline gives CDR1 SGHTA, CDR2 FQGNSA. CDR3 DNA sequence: TGTGCCAGCAGCCGACAACTAGCGACGTTTCGGAATGAGCAGTTCTTC. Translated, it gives CASSRQLATFRNEQFF.

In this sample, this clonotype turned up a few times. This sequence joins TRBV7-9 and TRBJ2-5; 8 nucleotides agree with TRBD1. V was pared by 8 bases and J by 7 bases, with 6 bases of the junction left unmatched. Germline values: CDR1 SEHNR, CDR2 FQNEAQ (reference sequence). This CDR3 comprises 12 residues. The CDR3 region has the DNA TGTGCCAGCGTACAGGGGGAAGGGACCCAGTACTTC. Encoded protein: CASVQGEGTQYF.

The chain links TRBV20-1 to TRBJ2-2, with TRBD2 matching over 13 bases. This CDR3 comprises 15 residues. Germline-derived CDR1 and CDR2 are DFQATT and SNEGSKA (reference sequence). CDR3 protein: CWGLAGPANTGELFF. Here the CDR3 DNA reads TGCTGGGGACTAGCGGGGCCCGCGAACACCGGGGAGCTGTTTTTT.

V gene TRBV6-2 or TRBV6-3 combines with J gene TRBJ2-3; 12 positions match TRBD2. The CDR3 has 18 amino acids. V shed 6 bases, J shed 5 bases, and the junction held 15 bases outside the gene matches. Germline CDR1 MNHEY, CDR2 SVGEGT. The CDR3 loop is CASSYDHASGGAVDTQYF. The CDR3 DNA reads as TGTGCCAGCAGCTACGACCATGCTAGCGGGGGGGCCGTAGATACGCAGTATTTT.

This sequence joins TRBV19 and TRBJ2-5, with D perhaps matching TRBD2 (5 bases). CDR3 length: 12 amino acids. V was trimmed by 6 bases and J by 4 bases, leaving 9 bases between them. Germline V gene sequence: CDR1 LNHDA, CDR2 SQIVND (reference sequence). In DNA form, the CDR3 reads TGTGCCAGTAGCAGCACTAGAGAGACCCAGTACTTC. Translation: CASSSTRETQYF.

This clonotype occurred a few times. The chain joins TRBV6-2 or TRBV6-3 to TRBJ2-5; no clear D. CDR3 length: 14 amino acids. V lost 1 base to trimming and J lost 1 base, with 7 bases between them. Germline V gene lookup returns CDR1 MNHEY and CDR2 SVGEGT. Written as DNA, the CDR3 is TGTGCCAGCAGTTACTGTTCGGTCCAAGAGACCCAGTACTTC. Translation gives CASSYCSVQETQYF.

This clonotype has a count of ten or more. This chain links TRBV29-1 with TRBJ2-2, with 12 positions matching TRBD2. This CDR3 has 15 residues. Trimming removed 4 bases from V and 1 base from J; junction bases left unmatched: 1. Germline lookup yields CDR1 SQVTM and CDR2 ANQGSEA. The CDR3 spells CSVGTSGMNTGELFF. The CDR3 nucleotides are TGCAGCGTTGGGACTAGCGGGATGAACACCGGGGAGCTGTTTTTT.

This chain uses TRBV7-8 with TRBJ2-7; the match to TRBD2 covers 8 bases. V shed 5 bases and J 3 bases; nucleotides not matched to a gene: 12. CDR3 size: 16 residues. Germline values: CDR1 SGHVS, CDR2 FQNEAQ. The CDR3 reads CASSDFVAGRDYEQYF. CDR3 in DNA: TGTGCCAGCAGCGATTTCGTAGCGGGGCGGGACTACGAGCAGTACTTC.

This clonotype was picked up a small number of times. The DNA of the CDR3 is TGTGCCAGCAGCTTGGGGACAGGGGGCGCGGGGACCCAGTACTTC. Translated: CASSLGTGGAGTQYF. The chain links TRBV7-3 to TRBJ2-5; TRBD1 aligns across 12 bases. The germline CDR1 and CDR2 sequences are SGHTA and FQGTGA. V trimming: 3 bases; J trimming: 7 bases; junction bases outside the gene matches: 6. The CDR3 runs 15 residues.

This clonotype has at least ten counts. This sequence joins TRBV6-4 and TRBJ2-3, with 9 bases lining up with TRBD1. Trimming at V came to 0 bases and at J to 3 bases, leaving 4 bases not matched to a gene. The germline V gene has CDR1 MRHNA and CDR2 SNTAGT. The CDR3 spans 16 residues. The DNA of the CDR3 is TGTGCCAGCAGTGACTCCGAGACAGGGGGAACAGATACGCAGTATTTT. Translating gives CASSDSETGGTDTQYF.

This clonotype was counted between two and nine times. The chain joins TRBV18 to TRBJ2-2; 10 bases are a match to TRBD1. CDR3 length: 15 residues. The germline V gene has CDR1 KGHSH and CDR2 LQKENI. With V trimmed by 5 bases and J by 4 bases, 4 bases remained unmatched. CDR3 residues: CASSARQGATGELFF. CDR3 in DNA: TGTGCCAGCTCAGCAAGACAGGGGGCCACCGGGGAGCTGTTTTTT.